The subject of this entry is one T cell receptor beta chain. The table lists this clonotype with a few counts. The target of this receptor is not known. Per-base quality was not reported, and no clone a single base away is much larger than it. The data originate from a study of T-cell reconstitution after alpha-beta-depleted transplantation in children (dated by TCRdb to between 2015 and 2016). About the full investigation: The study quantitatively tracked T-cell immune reconstitution after TCRalphabeta/CD19-depleted allogeneic hematopoietic cell transplantation in children using TCR repertoire profiling.

Receptor amplification or capture employed PCR. The instrument given in TCRdb is Illumina HiSeq 2500. TCR library preparation used molecular barcoding, with unique molecular identifiers applied to normalize quantification of the TCRbeta repertoire. Clones were called with MiXCR by TCRdb after fastp trimmed the public reads at Q25, and only in-frame beta chains were retained. CDR3 protein sequences are deduplicated, and each keeps its most common genes and DNA. The sample table lists 90,000 to 100,000 distinct CDR3 sequences, roughly a quarter of them with a count of one. Clones ranked in the top ten supply about 20% of the sample. In light of the paper, this sample's treatment or condition label describes: allogeneic hematopoietic cell transplantation with graft depleted of TCRalphabeta T cells and CD19 B cells. Transplant recipients were children who received TCRalphabeta/CD19-depleted allogeneic hematopoietic cell grafts.

The CDR3 runs 18 residues from the cysteine to the phenylalanine. The retained sequence is limited to the CDR3, 54 bases, with the frame set at the first base. V loses 3 bases, J loses 3 bases, and the germline ends lie 22 bases apart. The germline V gene encodes CDR1 SGDLS and CDR2 YYNGEE. The paper as a whole reports these results and caveats: Hyperexpanded clone frequencies declined over subsequent months; after one year, T-cell counts and TCRbeta diversity were mostly attributed to newly produced T cells. In some patients, high TCRbeta diversity at day 60 was attributed to recipient T cells and intrathymic progenitors that had survived conditioning. About two months after transplant, the apparently early recovery of alphabetaT-cell counts reportedly depended on just several hundred clones that had expanded rapidly and came from non-depleted graft cells.

Sequenced material: PBMCs, taken before TCRalphabeta/CD19-depleted stem cell transplant. The sequence came from a boy younger than 10 with acute lymphoblastic leukemia, due to receive a stem cell transplant. The chain is encoded by TRBV9 joined to TRBJ1-3, with TRBD1 tentatively as D gene (5 bases match). The CDR3 reads CASSAGTEPWRSGNTIYF. DNA sequence: TGTGCCAGCAGCGCCGGGACGGAACCTTGGCGGAGTGGAAACACCATATATTTT.